This TCR beta chain emerged from a study of T cell repertoires in cytomegalovirus infection. Study as a whole: Used in the study were CMV epitopes, some recently identified and HLA-C-restricted, others well-studied and HLA-B-restricted. An indication of both CMV infection and matching HLA type came from public TCR beta signatures.

V was cut by 5 bases and J by 3 bases, with 8 bases left in between. Germline V gives CDR1 MNHGY, CDR2 SAAAGT. The CDR3 has 12 amino acids. Regarding the study as a whole: HLA-C-restricted CMV clonotypes gave the most frequent clonotype in two of eight donors.

As regards this clonotype: Its antigen is still unknown.

MiXCR was run by TCRdb on the reads, yielding one entry per CDR3 protein. The sample includes 45,000 to 60,000 distinct CDR3 sequences, around a fifth seen only once; the top ten take about two thirds. The sequencing used CD8+ T cells from cultured PBMCs, collected from culture after CMV antigen stimulation. This chain links TRBV6-8 with TRBJ2-7, with D unresolved. This clonotype originated in a human donor in good health (CMV status not recorded). Some clones in this sample may be carry-over from other donors' samples. Here the CDR3 DNA reads TGTGCCAGCAGTGCTGACGGCTACGAGCAGTACTTC. Translated: CASSADGYEQYF.